Listed below are T cell receptor beta chains from one sample, sequenced in a study of vaccination and CD4 T cells after COVID-19. MiXCR was run by TCRdb on the PCR reads, yielding one entry per CDR3 protein. The sample records tens of thousands of distinct CDR3 sequences, nearly 55% being singletons. Antigens of these TCRs are unknown. Source material: CD4+ T cells from blood, cultured in vitro. Receptor source: a human donor who had recovered from COVID-19. CDR3s include the opening cysteine and the closing phenylalanine or tryptophan. D genes are given only for firm matches. Expanded clones are given a class, and other clones once, few, many or no size at all.

clone_size: -
v_call: TRBV20-1
d_call: TRBD2
j_call: TRBJ2-7
cdr3_nt: TGCAGTGCTAGAGATCCCACTAGCGGGATCTACGAGCAGTACTTC
cdr3_aa: CSARDPTSGIYEQYF

clone_size: few
v_call: TRBV5-4
d_call: -
j_call: TRBJ2-5
cdr3_nt: TGTGCCAGCAGCTTGGAGGGGGGAGGCCTCTCTAAGACCCAGTACTTC
cdr3_aa: CASSLEGGGLSKTQYF

clone_size: -
v_call: TRBV7-2
d_call: -
j_call: TRBJ2-3
cdr3_nt: TGTGCCAGCAGCTTAGGACCTCAGGGTGCAGATACGCAGTATTTT
cdr3_aa: CASSLGPQGADTQYF

clone_size: once
v_call: TRBV7-9
d_call: TRBD2
j_call: TRBJ2-3
cdr3_nt: TGTGCCAGCAGTCTAACTAGCGGTGCCACAGATACGCAGTATTTT
cdr3_aa: CASSLTSGATDTQYF

clone_size: few
v_call: TRBV7-2
d_call: -
j_call: TRBJ1-5
cdr3_nt: TGTGCCAGCAGCTTAAATGGGTTCGGACAGCCCCAGCATTTT
cdr3_aa: CASSLNGFGQPQHF

clone_size: -
v_call: TRBV6-1
d_call: TRBD1
j_call: TRBJ1-1
cdr3_nt: TGTGCCAGCTCGACAGGGAGGAACACTGAAGCTTTCTTT
cdr3_aa: CASSTGRNTEAFF

clone_size: -
v_call: TRBV3-1
d_call: -
j_call: TRBJ2-7
cdr3_nt: TGTGCCAGCAGCGCTCTGGGGAGGGACAACGAGCAGTACTTC
cdr3_aa: CASSALGRDNEQYF

clone_size: -
v_call: TRBV29-1
d_call: TRBD2
j_call: TRBJ2-3
cdr3_nt: TGCAGCGCCCGACTAGCGGGGAATACAGATACGCAGTATTTT
cdr3_aa: CSARLAGNTDTQYF

clone_size: -
v_call: TRBV6-1
d_call: TRBD1
j_call: TRBJ1-5
cdr3_nt: TGTGCCAGCGGGACAGACCCCAACAGCAATCAGCCCCAGCATTTT
cdr3_aa: CASGTDPNSNQPQHF

clone_size: -
v_call: TRBV5-4
d_call: TRBD1
j_call: TRBJ2-2
cdr3_nt: TGTGCCAGCAGCTTGTGGCAGGGGGCAGTCGGGGAGCTGTTTTTT
cdr3_aa: CASSLWQGAVGELFF

clone_size: -
v_call: TRBV29-1
d_call: TRBD2
j_call: TRBJ2-7
cdr3_nt: TGCAGCGTAGCGGGAGGGCCTTACGAGCAGTACTTC
cdr3_aa: CSVAGGPYEQYF

clone_size: -
v_call: TRBV28
d_call: TRBD1
j_call: TRBJ1-2
cdr3_nt: TGTGCCAGCAGGGGCACAGGGGAGGGGCTTGGCTACACCTTC
cdr3_aa: CASRGTGEGLGYTF

clone_size: -
v_call: TRBV2
d_call: -
j_call: TRBJ2-2
cdr3_nt: TGTGCCAGCAGTCTAGATAACTTCGGGGAGCTGTTTTTT
cdr3_aa: CASSLDNFGELFF

clone_size: -
v_call: TRBV7-9
d_call: -
j_call: TRBJ2-3
cdr3_nt: TGTGCCAGCAGCTATTACAGGTTCCCGGCAAGCACAGATACGCAGTATTTT
cdr3_aa: CASSYYRFPASTDTQYF

clone_size: large
v_call: TRBV24-1
d_call: -
j_call: TRBJ1-2
cdr3_nt: TGTGCCACCAGTGATTTGCTCGGGACGGGCGGCTACACCTTC
cdr3_aa: CATSDLLGTGGYTF

clone_size: -
v_call: TRBV20-1
d_call: -
j_call: TRBJ2-2
cdr3_nt: TGCAGTGCTATCCGCGACACCGGGGAGCTGTTTTTT
cdr3_aa: CSAIRDTGELFF

clone_size: -
v_call: TRBV20-1
d_call: -
j_call: TRBJ1-1
cdr3_nt: TGCAGTGCTAGAGACCGGGACAAAGCTTTCTTT
cdr3_aa: CSARDRDKAFF

clone_size: -
v_call: TRBV19
d_call: -
j_call: TRBJ2-5
cdr3_nt: TGTGCCAGTAGTACCTCATATGGGGGCGGCCAAGAGACCCAGTACTTC
cdr3_aa: CASSTSYGGGQETQYF

clone_size: -
v_call: TRBV30
d_call: -
j_call: TRBJ1-1
cdr3_nt: TGTGCCTGGAGTCGCCGGGGCACTGAAGCTTTCTTT
cdr3_aa: CAWSRRGTEAFF